This entry lists 30 T cell receptor beta chains sequenced from one sample in a study of blood T cell repertoires in COVID-19. Generated by immunoSEQ multiplex PCR, the TCRdb table keeps only in-frame clones and is missing some. The table shows about 220,000 clones, with roughly 88% occurring only once. Material: PBMCs or T cells enriched from blood (not recorded which). Receptors originate from a woman in her 50s with acute COVID-19.

The chain carries TRBV19 and TRBJ2-1; 14 nucleotides align to TRBD2. Trimming at V came to 3 bases and at J to 4 bases, leaving 8 bases not matched to a gene. The CDR3 length is 18 residues. Germline CDR1 LNHDA, CDR2 SQIVND (reference sequence). The CDR3 nucleotides are TGTGCCAGTAGTATCCGGACTAGCGGGAGGTCGGGGTACAATGAGCAGTTCTTC. It encodes CASSIRTSGRSGYNEQFF.

This chain links TRBV6-5 with TRBJ2-7, with 8 bases that match TRBD1. The germline V gene encodes CDR1 MNHEY and CDR2 SVGAGI. The V segment lost 6 bases and the J segment 5 bases; nucleotides outside the gene matches: 6. The CDR3 contains 13 residues. CDR3 protein: CASRQGAQNEQYF. The CDR3 region has the DNA TGTGCCAGCAGGCAGGGGGCGCAGAACGAGCAGTACTTC.

The chain uses TRBV2 and TRBJ2-3; TRBD1 is a possible D gene (7 bases). In germline, CDR1 is SNHLY, CDR2 FYNNEI. CDR3 size: 16 residues. Deletions cut 8 bases from V and 4 bases from J, with 22 bases between. CDR3 sequence (DNA): TGTGCCAGCTCCTCGCCAGGGGGGACCTGGTCAGATACGCAGTATTTT. Its protein product is CASSSPGGTWSDTQYF.

The rearrangement joins TRBV19 to TRBJ1-5; weak D call: TRBD1 (6 bases). The CDR3 is 16 amino acids. V was pared by 2 bases and J by 1 base, with 12 bases between. Germline CDR1 reads LNHDA; CDR2 reads SQIVND (reference sequence). The CDR3 nucleotides are TGTGCCAGTAGTATAAAAAGCAGGGGAAGCAATCAGCCCCAGCATTTT. Its protein is CASSIKSRGSNQPQHF.

The J gene is TRBJ2-5, the V gene TRBV29-1; 7 bases line up with TRBD1. The germline gives CDR1 SQVTM, CDR2 ANQGSEA. The length of the CDR3 is 15 residues. V lost 5 bases to trimming and J lost 1 base; unmatched junction nucleotides: 10. CDR3 residues: CSVPSPGQTQETQYF. In DNA, the CDR3 is TGCAGCGTTCCCTCACCGGGACAGACCCAAGAGACCCAGTACTTC.

This sequence joins TRBV7-2 and TRBJ2-2; 12 bases align to TRBD2. The CDR3 runs to 17 residues. Per germline, CDR1 SGHTA and CDR2 FQGNSA. J lost 6 bases, V lost 4 bases, and 9 bases had no gene match. The CDR3 sequence is CASSYLASGRASGELFF. CDR3 coding DNA: TGTGCCAGCAGCTATCTCGCTAGCGGGAGGGCGTCCGGGGAGCTGTTTTTT.

This chain joins TRBV28 and TRBJ2-3, with TRBD1 matching over 7 bases. Germline V gene sequence: CDR1 MDHEN, CDR2 SYDVKM. The CDR3 loop spans 16 amino acids. V was pared by 2 bases and J by 1 base, with 6 bases of the junction left unmatched. The CDR3 nucleotides are TGTGCCAGCAGTTTAGGGACAGCCGTCCGCACAGATACGCAGTATTTT. This translates into CASSLGTAVRTDTQYF.

CDR3 coding DNA: TGTGCCAGCAGTTGGAGCGACTCTGGGGCCAACGTCCTGACTTTC. This encodes CASSWSDSGANVLTF. The J gene is TRBJ2-6, the V gene TRBV6-1; D is ambiguous. Germline V gene lookup returns CDR1 MNHNS and CDR2 SASEGT. Between the trimmed V and J ends, which lost 5 bases and 0 bases, there was a span of 8 bases. The CDR3 runs 15 residues.

This clone was counted a single time. The rearrangement uses TRBV5-1 and TRBJ2-1; 9 bases are shared with TRBD1. This CDR3 is 16 amino acids long. Unmatched junction bases numbered 13, after V lost 3 bases and J lost 9 bases. The germline gives CDR1 SGHRS, CDR2 YFSETQ. The CDR3 region is CASSSQPGQGGGEQFF. The DNA for the CDR3 is TGCGCCAGCAGCTCCCAACCGGGACAGGGAGGGGGTGAGCAGTTCTTC. Complete variable domain (other parts from reference TRBV5-1 and TRBJ2-1): KAGVTQTPRYLIKTRGQQVTLSCSPISGHRSVSWYQQTPGQGLQFLFEYFSETQRNKGNFPGRFSGRQFSNSRSEMNVSTLELGDSALYLCASSSQPGQGGGEQFFGPGTRLTVL.

The chain uses TRBV10-3 and TRBJ1-2, with TRBD1 as a possible D gene (6 bases). This CDR3 comprises 14 residues. Trimming removed 0 bases from V and 7 bases from J, with 12 bases in between. The germline V gene encodes CDR1 ENHRY and CDR2 SYGVKD. CDR3 amino acids: CAISESGGALGYTF. In DNA form, the CDR3 reads TGTGCCATCAGTGAGTCTGGGGGGGCTCTTGGCTACACCTTC.

The chain uses TRBV5-1 and TRBJ2-7; 7 nucleotides match TRBD2. The germline V gene encodes CDR1 SGHRS and CDR2 YFSETQ. The CDR3 loop spans 14 amino acids. V was pared by 4 bases and J by 2 bases, with 6 bases of the junction left unmatched. The DNA for the CDR3 is TGCGCCAGCAGCCACGGGAGGACCCCCTACGAGCAGTACTTC. This codes for CASSHGRTPYEQYF.

CDR3 in DNA: TGTGCCAGCAGACCGGGGGGTAGCGCCAATGAGCAGTTCTTC. It encodes CASRPGGSANEQFF. J is TRBJ2-1 and V is TRBV28; 7 nucleotides match TRBD2. The CDR3 extends over 14 amino acids. Germline V gene lookup returns CDR1 MDHEN and CDR2 SYDVKM. With 6 bases clipped from V and 6 bases from J, the junction kept 8 bases outside the gene matches.

This clone came up once. V is TRBV27 and J is TRBJ2-7; TRBD2 matches at 14 bases. This CDR3 region has 14 residues. V gave up 6 bases and J gave up 4 bases; unmatched junction bases: 2. The germline gives CDR1 MNHEY, CDR2 SMNVEV (reference sequence). In DNA form, the CDR3 reads TGTGCCAGCAGCTGGACTAGCGGGGGGTACGAGCAGTACTTC. Its translation: CASSWTSGGYEQYF.

This rearrangement joins TRBV11-1 to TRBJ2-7; 8 bases are shared with TRBD2. This CDR3 spans 16 amino acids. V shed 4 bases and J 6 bases; nucleotides not matched to a gene: 14. Germline values: CDR1 SGHAT, CDR2 FQDESV (reference sequence). CDR3 amino acids: CASSSPQAGDRGEQYF. In DNA, the CDR3 is TGTGCCAGCAGCTCCCCCCAAGCGGGAGACCGGGGCGAGCAGTACTTC. Filled out from reference TRBV11-1 and TRBJ2-7, the complete variable domain reads EAEVAQSPRYKITEKSQAVAFWCDPISGHATLYWYRQILGQGPELLVQFQDESVVDDSQLPKDRFSAERLKGVDSTLKIQPAELGDSAMYLCASSSPQAGDRGEQYFGPGTRLTVT.

V gene TRBV19 combines with J gene TRBJ1-5; 11 bases are a match to TRBD1. CDR3 size: 16 residues. The V and J ends lost 4 bases and 5 bases, in that order; junction bases with no gene match: 7. Per germline, CDR1 LNHDA and CDR2 SQIVND (reference sequence). CDR3 sequence reads: CASSTRRDRGYQPQHF. The CDR3, as DNA: TGTGCCAGTAGTACGCGAAGGGACAGGGGGTATCAGCCCCAGCATTTT.

The rearrangement joins TRBV18 to TRBJ2-7; possible D gene TRBD2, 5 bases. This CDR3 contains 15 residues. Germline CDR1 reads KGHSH; CDR2 reads LQKENI. Trimming removed 3 bases from V and 4 bases from J, with 16 bases in between. Here the CDR3 DNA reads TGTGCCAGCTCACCGGGGAGAGTGCGAGGATACGAGCAGTACTTC. As protein: CASSPGRVRGYEQYF.

V and J are TRBV6-5 and TRBJ1-2; D gene uncertain. Trimming removed 5 bases at V and 2 bases at J, with 12 bases between. This CDR3 contains 14 residues. Germline V CDR1 and CDR2: MNHEY, SVGAGI. The CDR3 sequence is CASSRMEDNYGYTF. Written as DNA, the CDR3 is TGTGCCAGCAGTAGGATGGAGGACAACTATGGCTACACCTTC.

The chain employs TRBV30 and TRBJ2-1, with 10 bases that match TRBD1. This CDR3 region has 12 residues. Per the germline V gene, CDR1 is GTSNPN and CDR2 is SVGIG (reference sequence). With V trimmed by 3 bases and J by 16 bases, 9 bases remained unmatched. The CDR3 loop is CAWSNTGTGVFF. The CDR3 bases are TGTGCCTGGAGCAACACCGGGACAGGGGTCTTCTTC.

V usage is TRBV2 and J usage is TRBJ2-5, with a possible D match to TRBD2 (5 bases). This CDR3 contains 11 residues. Trimming removed 7 bases at V and 5 bases at J, with 8 bases between. Germline CDR1 is SNHLY and CDR2 is FYNNEI. The CDR3 bases are TGTGCCAGCACTCCGGGGGAGACCCAGTACTTC. Its protein is CASTPGETQYF.

This chain joins TRBV5-8 and TRBJ1-3, with 9 bases identical to TRBD1. Germline V gene sequence: CDR1 SGHTS, CDR2 YDEGEE. After removal of 1 base from V and 8 bases from J, the junction contained 7 bases not matched to a gene. The CDR3 spans 15 residues. CDR3 DNA: TGTGCCAGCAGCTTGTACGGGACAGGGAGATACACCATATATTTT. Amino acids: CASSLYGTGRYTIYF.

V is TRBV24-1 and J is TRBJ2-7; TRBD2 is a possible D gene (5 bases). V dropped 7 bases and J dropped 7 bases, with 16 bases sitting between them. This CDR3 contains 13 residues. CDR1 is KGHDR and CDR2 is SFDVKD in the germline V gene. As DNA, the CDR3 is TGTGCCACCAGCGGACTTTACTCGCGGGAGCAGTACTTC. Encoded protein: CATSGLYSREQYF.

This sequence joins TRBV13 and TRBJ2-7; D perhaps matches TRBD2 (5 bases). The CDR3 is 14 residues long. The germline gives CDR1 PRHDT, CDR2 FYEKMQ (reference sequence). V lost 6 bases to trimming and J lost 0 bases, with 12 bases between them. The CDR3 DNA is TGTGCCAGCAGTAAAGGTGGGAGCTCCTACGAGCAGTACTTC. This gives the protein CASSKGGSSYEQYF.

Of note for this clone: Within the sample, other DNA sequences also encode this same CDR3. DNA of the CDR3: TGCGCCAGCAGCTTGGGTGGGACTAGCTCCTACGAGCAGTACTTC. Protein product: CASSLGGTSSYEQYF. The chain joins TRBV5-1 to TRBJ2-7; 8 bases map to TRBD2. V shed 0 bases and J 0 bases; nucleotides not matched to a gene: 2. Germline V CDR1 and CDR2: SGHRS, YFSETQ. This CDR3 is built from 15 residues.

The chain has TRBV14 and TRBJ2-1; TRBD2 aligns across 7 bases. V lost 4 bases and J lost 6; bases outside the gene matches: 12. CDR3 length: 16 amino acids. From germline, CDR1 is SGHDN and CDR2 FVKESK. CDR3 nucleotides: TGTGCCAGCAGCCTCCTCCCAGCGGGACTAAGCAATGAGCAGTTCTTC. Protein product: CASSLLPAGLSNEQFF.

This clone appeared a single time. The chain carries TRBV18 and TRBJ2-5; TRBD2 agrees at 10 bases. From germline, CDR1 is KGHSH and CDR2 LQKENI. The V and J ends lost 2 bases and 1 base, in that order; junction bases with no gene match: 7. CDR3 length: 17 residues. CDR3 amino acids: CASSPTSLAGVQETQYF. CDR3 DNA: TGTGCCAGCTCACCAACGTCTCTAGCGGGGGTCCAAGAGACCCAGTACTTC.

V is TRBV12-3 or TRBV12-4 and J is TRBJ1-2; D gene unclear. The CDR3 contains 11 residues. V was trimmed by 5 bases and J by 5 bases, leaving 6 bases between them. The CDR3 sequence is CASSSPYGYTF. CDR3 nucleotides: TGTGCCAGCAGTAGCCCTTATGGCTACACCTTC.

The chain couples TRBV28 to TRBJ1-4; D is perhaps TRBD1 (5 bases). This CDR3 region has 16 residues. V was pared by 6 bases and J by 1 base, with 15 bases between. CDR1 is MDHEN and CDR2 is SYDVKM in the germline V gene. The CDR3 bases are TGTGCCAGCAGATCCGGGGGGTCCGAAACTAATGAAAAACTGTTTTTT. Protein sequence: CASRSGGSETNEKLFF.

This clone appeared once. This sequence joins TRBV5-4 and TRBJ1-2; 7 bases map to TRBD1. Germline assignment: CDR1 SGHNT and CDR2 YYREEE (reference sequence). V trimming: 0 bases; J trimming: 0 bases; junction bases outside the gene matches: 8. The CDR3 totals 17 residues. The chain's CDR3 is CASSLGENRGTNYGYTF. As DNA, the CDR3 is TGTGCCAGCAGCTTGGGGGAGAACAGGGGAACTAACTATGGCTACACCTTC.

V and J are TRBV9 and TRBJ2-2; TRBD1 is a possible D gene (5 bases). The ends were cut back, 3 bases at V and 1 base at J, with 7 bases in the middle. Per the germline V gene, CDR1 is SGDLS and CDR2 is YYNGEE. CDR3 length: 14 amino acids. This CDR3 is CASSAGQNTGELFF. The CDR3 coding sequence is TGTGCCAGCAGCGCCGGACAGAACACCGGGGAGCTGTTTTTT. Filled out from reference TRBV9 and TRBJ2-2, the complete variable domain reads DSGVTQTPKHLITATGQRVTLRCSPRSGDLSVYWYQQSLDQGLQFLIQYYNGEERAKGNILERFSAQQFPDLHSELNLSSLELGDSALYFCASSAGQNTGELFFGEGSRLTVL.

The chain recombines TRBV18 with TRBJ2-2, with a possible D match to TRBD1 (6 bases). The CDR3 is 18 amino acids. Trimming took 0 bases from V and 0 from J, leaving 14 bases between them. The germline V gene encodes CDR1 KGHSH and CDR2 LQKENI. The CDR3 DNA reads as TGTGCCAGCTCACCACCGTCCAGGGGCTCTACGAACACCGGGGAGCTGTTTTTT. The encoded protein is CASSPPSRGSTNTGELFF.